This TCR beta chain was recovered during a study of blood T cell repertoires in COVID-19 (dated by TCRdb to 2019 to 2021). The study in broad terms: Samples from collaborators originated in the United States, Italy and Spain and spanned both the acute and convalescent phases of COVID-19. The prospective study material was composed of cDNA or gDNA derived from T cells, B-cell-depleted T cells, or PBMCs. Subjects who had been exposed to COVID-19, were actively infected with it, or had recovered from it provided the deeply sampled blood TCRbeta repertoires that made up the dataset. The repertoires were made available in a free public database intended to serve as a resource for research on the immune response to SARS-CoV-2. The samples were drawn from two sources: the first 160 participants of the ongoing ImmuneRACE study, and fewer than 1,500 subjects contributed by 6 global collaborators. Nearly every sample came with metadata listing a de-identified subject ID, COVID-19 status, age in years and sex. Where available, HLA class I and class II types were taken from metadata supplied by the sample provider and were not determined by assay-based typing. General findings and caveats noted by the study authors: The amount of clinical and demographic metadata varied by source and participant and was provided uncurated.

TCRbeta CDR3 regions were amplified from genomic DNA by means of the immunoSEQ Assay, a bias-controlled multiplex PCR. The source study handled its data this way. Nucleated cell counts per sample were estimated from amplification of reference gene primers within the assay. Sequence reads were collapsed and filtered to measure the absolute abundance of every unique TCRbeta CDR3 rearrangement. For each sample, productive Simpson clonality was calculated by taking the square root of Simpson's diversity index across productive rearrangements. The table comes from immuneACCESS by way of TCRdb, which keeps in-frame sequences with V and J called. Part of the clones is missing from these tables; in studies checked, under half for an unresolved V gene and the rest for unknown reasons. Clonal size and the V and J genes are those of that table, whereas D and trimming came from the DNA. In this sample the table shows about 180,000 clones, approximately 88% of which occur a single time. The ten largest clones take up roughly 9% of the sample.

This clone turned up a few times. No cognate antigen has been identified for it. No quality values exist for individual bases; no much larger clone is one base distant. CDR1 is given as ENHRY and CDR2 as SYGVKD, both from the germline V gene. The CDR3 goes from the cysteine to the phenylalanine over 14 residues. Only the CDR3 region is kept as DNA, spanning 42 bases read in frame from base 1. The junction carries 9 bases between V and J, which are trimmed by 2 bases and 1 base respectively. Participants in the prospective study were aged 18 to 89 years, lived in about two dozen United States geographic areas, and enrolled through a virtual design. In the prospective study, cohorts were assigned on the basis of participant-reported clinical history obtained from a screening survey and a study questionnaire. ImmuneRACE Cohort 3 recovered participants were defined by two consecutive negative NP/OP PCR tests, healthcare professional clearance, or symptom resolution. In the prospective study, mobile phlebotomists collected whole blood, serum and a nasopharyngeal or oropharyngeal swab from each participant. Over an approximately 2-month period, participants in the prospective study had the option of providing additional blood draws and questionnaires. Prospective study blood samples were shipped either frozen or at room temperature before DNA extraction.

This clonotype originated in a woman aged 18 to 35 who had recovered from COVID-19. This chain joins TRBV10-3 to TRBJ2-7, with TRBD1 perhaps the D gene, on 6 matching bases. Sample: PBMCs or T cells enriched from blood (not recorded which). The bases read TGTGCCATCAGTGAGCTACAGGGTTCCTACGAGCAGTACTTC. Its protein product is CAISELQGSYEQYF.